Below, 28 T cell receptor beta chains from the same sample are listed, as sequenced in a study of identical twins. TCRdb ran MiXCR on the 5' RACE reads and lists one entry per CDR3 protein. Of approximately 700,000 distinct CDR3 sequences in the sample, roughly 6% were seen once. Sequencing was done on a sample of naive T cells sorted from blood. Every receptor here comes from a man aged 18 to 30 in good health.

This clonotype was detected only a few times. V is TRBV25-1 and J is TRBJ2-2; the D is unclear. This CDR3 spans 13 amino acids. The V end lost 3 bases, the J end lost 4 bases, and 6 bases lay between the germline ends. The germline CDR1 and CDR2 sequences are MGHDK and SYGVNS. CDR3 sequence reads: CASSDTSTGELFF. The CDR3 nucleotides read TGTGCCAGCAGTGATACCTCCACCGGGGAGCTGTTTTTT.

This clonotype has ten or more counts. V and J are TRBV25-1 and TRBJ2-2, with 7 bases that match TRBD1. Trimming removed 6 bases from V and 4 bases from J; junction bases left unmatched: 5. Germline V gene data show CDR1 as MGHDK and CDR2 as SYGVNS. The CDR3 loop spans 14 amino acids. The CDR3 DNA sequence: TGTGCCAGCAGCCCCGGGACAGTCACCGGGGAGCTGTTTTTT. Translating gives CASSPGTVTGELFF.

This clonotype was seen repeatedly, ten times or more. J is TRBJ2-7 and V is TRBV9; D perhaps matches TRBD2 (7 bases). Trimming cost V 0 bases and J 1 base, with 14 bases left between them. Germline V lookup: CDR1 SGDLS, CDR2 YYNGEE. This CDR3 comprises 16 residues. CDR3 in DNA: TGTGCCAGCAGCGTAGTTCGGGGGCGGGGGTCCTACGAGCAGTACTTC. Residues: CASSVVRGRGSYEQYF.

This clonotype was detected ten times or more. The chain is built from TRBV12-3 or TRBV12-4 and TRBJ1-5; D gene ambiguous. V gave up 3 bases and J gave up 2 bases, with 8 bases separating them. This CDR3 contains 14 residues. The CDR3 loop reads CASSFMRGNQPQHF. CDR3 bases: TGTGCCAGCAGTTTTATGAGGGGCAATCAGCCCCAGCATTTT.

This clonotype has ten or more counts. The gene calls are TRBV27 and TRBJ2-7; TRBD2 agrees at 7 bases. Germline V gives CDR1 MNHEY, CDR2 SMNVEV (reference sequence). This CDR3 region has 13 residues. After removal of 6 bases from V and 2 bases from J, the junction contained 4 bases not matched to a gene. In DNA, the CDR3 is TGTGCCAGCAGCTTGGGGGGGACCTACGAGCAGTACTTC. Encoded protein: CASSLGGTYEQYF.

The J gene is TRBJ2-1, the V gene TRBV6-5; D is tentatively TRBD1 or TRBD2 (5 bases each). V was shortened by 0 bases and J by 15 bases, with 15 bases between the two germline ends. Germline assignment: CDR1 MNHEY and CDR2 SVGAGI. The CDR3 length is 13 residues. CDR3 amino acids: CASSYSGAHGRFF. CDR3 DNA sequence: TGTGCCAGCAGTTACTCAGGGGCCCATGGGAGGTTCTTC.

A few counts support this clonotype. J is TRBJ2-1 and V is TRBV5-1, with 9 bases lining up with TRBD2. Germline CDR1 SGHRS, CDR2 YFSETQ. The CDR3 runs 15 residues. The ends lost 0 bases at V and 9 bases at J; junction bases unmatched: 7. CDR3 amino acids: CASSLAVGAGGEQFF. CDR3 DNA: TGCGCCAGCAGCTTGGCTGTCGGAGCGGGAGGTGAGCAGTTCTTC.

This clonotype was observed many times. V and J are TRBV5-1 and TRBJ2-7; a possible D gene is TRBD1 (6 bases). V was trimmed by 0 bases and J by 4 bases, leaving 8 bases between them. The germline CDR1 and CDR2 sequences are SGHRS and YFSETQ. This CDR3 has 13 residues. The CDR3 here is CASSLETGYEQYV. The CDR3, as DNA: TGCGCCAGCAGCTTGGAAACAGGGTACGAGCAGTACGTC.

A note on this clonotype: A much larger clone lies one base from this, so it may be a read error. Here the CDR3 DNA reads TGTGCCAGCAGGAATCCGGTACAGGGTACCTACGAGCAGTACTTC. Translated: CASRNPVQGTYEQYF. The chain employs TRBV28 and TRBJ2-7, with a weak D call TRBD1 (6 bases). Germline V gene data show CDR1 as MDHEN and CDR2 as SYDVKM. This CDR3 region has 15 residues. The germline V and J ends were trimmed by 6 bases and 2 bases, with 17 bases remaining between them.

V usage is TRBV20-1 and J usage is TRBJ1-2; 7 positions match TRBD1. The CDR3 covers 18 residues. Per the germline V gene, CDR1 is DFQATT and CDR2 is SNEGSKA (reference sequence). Trimming took 5 bases from V and 2 from J; bases not matched to a gene: 20. DNA for the CDR3: TGCAGTGCTCTAGTCCCCCTCCTCAAGACAGGGTTCAACTATGGCTACACCTTC. It codes for CSALVPLLKTGFNYGYTF.

The table lists this clonotype with a few counts. V usage is TRBV7-2 and J usage is TRBJ2-5; the D is unclear. The germline V gene encodes CDR1 SGHTA and CDR2 FQGNSA. The V end lost 3 bases, the J end lost 2 bases, and 13 bases lay between the germline ends. The CDR3 consists of 15 residues. The CDR3 loop is CASSFGGSTQETQYF. The CDR3 DNA follows: TGTGCCAGCAGCTTTGGTGGCAGCACACAAGAGACCCAGTACTTC.

The CDR3 reads CASSLSGQGVFHEQYV. CDR3 in DNA: TGTGCCAGCAGCTTGTCGGGACAGGGGGTCTTCCACGAGCAGTACGTC. J is TRBJ2-7 and V is TRBV5-5; 11 bases agree with TRBD1. This CDR3 region has 16 residues. Germline V gives CDR1 SGHKS, CDR2 YYEKEE (reference sequence). V was pared by 1 base and J by 5 bases, with 8 bases of the junction left unmatched.

This clonotype has more than one count but fewer than ten. This chain uses TRBV7-9 with TRBJ1-1, with 7 bases fitting TRBD1. The J segment lost 7 bases and the V segment lost 3 bases, leaving 5 bases of the junction unmatched. The CDR3 has 13 residues. In germline, CDR1 is SEHNR, CDR2 FQNEAQ (reference sequence). The CDR3 region has the DNA TGTGCCAGCAGCTTTTCGGGACAGCGTGAAGCTTTCTTT. It codes for CASSFSGQREAFF.

In its sample, this clonotype was seen a few times. The chain links TRBV30 to TRBJ2-1; TRBD2 matches 13 bases. From germline, CDR1 is GTSNPN and CDR2 SVGIG (reference sequence). After removal of 7 bases from V and 7 bases from J, the junction contained 7 bases not matched to a gene. The CDR3 covers 14 residues. The CDR3 coding sequence is TGTGCCTTCGCACTAGCGGGAGGGCCGAATGAGCAGTTCTTC. Protein: CAFALAGGPNEQFF.

The DNA of the CDR3 is TGTGCCAGCACTCGTACACAGGTCGGCTATGGCTACACCTTC. This sequence encodes CASTRTQVGYGYTF. The chain combines TRBV7-2 with TRBJ1-2; the D gene is possibly TRBD1 (5 bases). There are 14 residues in the CDR3. V was shortened by 7 bases and J by 4 bases, with 16 bases between the two germline ends. Germline assignment: CDR1 SGHTA and CDR2 FQGNSA.

This clonotype showed up many times. V gene TRBV9 combines with J gene TRBJ2-7; perhaps TRBD2 as D (6 bases). The V gene lost 0 bases and the J gene lost 0 bases, with 7 bases spanning the gap. The CDR3 runs 14 residues. Per the germline V gene, CDR1 is SGDLS and CDR2 is YYNGEE. This chain's CDR3 is CASSVGTISYEQYF. DNA for the CDR3: TGTGCCAGCAGCGTAGGGACTATCTCCTACGAGCAGTACTTC.

The table lists this clonotype with many counts. The V and J genes are TRBV5-5 and TRBJ2-7, with TRBD1 matching 8 bases. Trimming at V came to 4 bases and at J to 2 bases, leaving 11 bases not matched to a gene. The CDR3 length is 16 residues. CDR1 and CDR2 (germline): SGHKS, YYEKEE (reference sequence). CDR3: CASSIPAAGGTYEQYV. In nucleotides, the CDR3 is TGTGCCAGCAGCATACCAGCGGCAGGGGGCACCTACGAGCAGTACGTC.

This clonotype appeared a few times. The chain uses TRBV5-1 and TRBJ2-5, with a possible D match to TRBD2 (5 bases). The CDR3 runs to 14 residues. The germline V and J ends were trimmed by 0 bases and 3 bases, with 9 bases remaining between them. Germline CDR1 SGHRS, CDR2 YFSETQ. CDR3 sequence: CASSLADWEETQYF. The CDR3 coding sequence is TGCGCCAGCAGCTTGGCGGACTGGGAAGAGACCCAGTACTTC.

The rearrangement links TRBV21-1 to TRBJ2-7; the table's D call TRBD1 went unverified against the DNA. TRBV21-1 is deemed a pseudogene. The CDR3 is 10 amino acids. The CDR3, as DNA: TGTGCCAGGGGGGGTTACGAGCAGTACTTC. This codes for CARGGYEQYF.

At least ten counts were recorded for this clonotype. V gene TRBV12-3 or TRBV12-4 combines with J gene TRBJ1-5; 10 positions match TRBD1. The CDR3 consists of 14 residues. J lost 10 bases, V lost 3 bases, and 6 bases had no gene match. As DNA, the CDR3 is TGTGCCAGCAGTTTTAGGACAGGGGGTGCCCCCCAGCATTTT. Protein sequence: CASSFRTGGAPQHF.

The sample holds a few counts of this clonotype. This chain connects TRBV27 to TRBJ2-1; 7 bases line up with TRBD1. V dropped 10 bases and J dropped 7; count of bases not matched to a gene: 7. The CDR3 has 12 amino acids. Germline CDR1 and CDR2: MNHEY and SMNVEV (reference sequence). CDR3 in amino acids: CATSTRGNEQFF. The CDR3 region has the DNA TGTGCCACCTCCACCAGGGGGAATGAGCAGTTCTTC.

In its sample, this clonotype was seen many times. This sequence joins TRBV20-1 and TRBJ2-2; tentative D call: TRBD2 (6 bases). The CDR3 length is 14 residues. V was pared by 1 base and J by 3 bases, with 9 bases between. Germline values: CDR1 DFQATT, CDR2 SNEGSKA (reference sequence). In DNA form, the CDR3 reads TGCAGTGCTAGAGGAGCGGGTTACACCGGGGAGCTGTTTTTT. Residues: CSARGAGYTGELFF.

This clonotype has only a few counts. The chain recombines TRBV3-1 with TRBJ2-4; no clear D gene. This CDR3 has 14 amino acids. Germline CDR1 is LGHDT and CDR2 is YNNKEL (reference sequence). The V end lost 0 bases, the J end lost 8 bases, and 11 bases lay between the germline ends. The CDR3: CASSQDLVSDIQYF. DNA for the CDR3: TGTGCCAGCAGCCAAGATCTAGTGAGTGACATTCAGTACTTC.

This clonotype was seen ten or more times. The chain carries TRBV6-1 and TRBJ1-5; maybe TRBD1 (5 bases). The CDR3 is 13 amino acids. Trimming took 7 bases from V and 3 from J, leaving 10 bases between them. Germline values: CDR1 MNHNS, CDR2 SASEGT. CDR3 residues: CASKRGTNQPQHF. DNA of the CDR3: TGTGCCAGCAAGCGAGGGACCAATCAGCCCCAGCATTTT.

This clonotype was seen many times. The chain links TRBV6-1 to TRBJ2-7; D not resolved. Germline-derived CDR1 and CDR2 are MNHNS and SASEGT. The CDR3 length is 14 residues. Trimming stripped 1 base from V and 6 bases from J, with 13 bases between. CDR3 sequence reads: CASSEVPQRREQYV. In DNA, the CDR3 is TGTGCCAGCAGTGAAGTCCCCCAGAGACGCGAGCAGTACGTC.

The chain recombines TRBV12-3 or TRBV12-4 with TRBJ2-7; no reliable D call. The CDR3 runs to 14 residues. The V end was cut by 2 bases, the J end by 3 bases, with 11 bases between. CDR3 sequence (DNA): TGTGCCAGCAGTTTACATGGCGTCAACTACGAGCAGTACGTC. Protein: CASSLHGVNYEQYV.

This clonotype has just a few counts. The chain joins TRBV9 to TRBJ2-1, with 7 bases that match TRBD2. CDR1 SGDLS and CDR2 YYNGEE come from the germline V gene. Trimming cost V 0 bases and J 0 bases; bases outside gene matches: 9. CDR3 length: 18 residues. CDR3 nucleotide sequence: TGTGCCAGCAGCGTAGGCGGGATTCGGACTAGCTCCTACAATGAGCAGTTCTTC. Amino acid sequence: CASSVGGIRTSSYNEQFF. Supplemented by reference TRBV9 and TRBJ2-1, the full variable domain reads DSGVTQTPKHLITATGQRVTLRCSPRSGDLSVYWYQQSLDQGLQFLIQYYNGEERAKGNILERFSAQQFPDLHSELNLSSLELGDSALYFCASSVGGIRTSSYNEQFFGPGTRLTVL.

This clonotype was recorded a few times. The V call is TRBV24-1, the J call TRBJ2-6; no reliable D call. Deletions cut 4 bases from V and 4 bases from J, with 4 bases between. The germline CDR1 and CDR2 sequences are KGHDR and SFDVKD. The CDR3 is 13 amino acids. This chain's CDR3 is CATSEGGANVLTF. DNA for the CDR3: TGTGCCACCAGTGAAGGAGGGGCCAACGTCCTGACTTTC.